This TCR beta chain was recorded in a study of cytomegalovirus exposure and HLA in healthy donors. With 60 Vbeta and 13 Jbeta primers, the PCR was carried out. Assay used: immunoSEQ multiplex PCR; TCRdb lists only in-frame clones, some missing. The profile shows 150,000 to 200,000 clones, less than 80% of them singletons. Trimming cost V 4 bases and J 5 bases, with 15 bases left between them. Germline V gives CDR1 SGHRS, CDR2 YFSETQ. The CDR3 has 14 residues. The chain links TRBV5-1 to TRBJ1-1; D is possibly TRBD1 (6 bases). The material sequenced was PBMCs. This clonotype was obtained from a woman aged 40 to 50 in good health and CMV-seronegative. The DNA for the CDR3 is TGCGCCAGCAGCATAAAGGGGGAACCTACTGAAGCTTTCTTT. As protein: CASSIKGEPTEAFF.